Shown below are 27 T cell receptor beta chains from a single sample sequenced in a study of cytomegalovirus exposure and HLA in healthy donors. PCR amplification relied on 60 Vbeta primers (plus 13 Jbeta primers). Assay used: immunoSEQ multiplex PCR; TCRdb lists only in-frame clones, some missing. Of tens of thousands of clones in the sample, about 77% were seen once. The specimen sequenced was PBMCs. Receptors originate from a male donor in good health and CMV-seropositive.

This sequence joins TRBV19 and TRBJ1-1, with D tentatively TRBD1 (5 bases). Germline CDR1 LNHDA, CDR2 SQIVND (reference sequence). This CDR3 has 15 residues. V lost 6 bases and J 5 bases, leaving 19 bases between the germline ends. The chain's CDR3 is CASRPGLPGGTEAFF. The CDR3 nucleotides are TGTGCCAGTAGACCGGGACTCCCGGGAGGTACTGAAGCTTTCTTT.

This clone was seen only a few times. CDR3 loop: CASSVGAGDLETQYF. The CDR3 DNA is TGTGCCAGCAGCGTAGGAGCGGGAGATTTGGAGACCCAGTACTTC. The chain joins TRBV11-2 to TRBJ2-5; 8 bases agree with TRBD2. There are 15 residues in the CDR3. Germline assignment: CDR1 SGHAT and CDR2 FQNNGV. V gave up 5 bases and J gave up 5 bases; unmatched junction bases: 10.

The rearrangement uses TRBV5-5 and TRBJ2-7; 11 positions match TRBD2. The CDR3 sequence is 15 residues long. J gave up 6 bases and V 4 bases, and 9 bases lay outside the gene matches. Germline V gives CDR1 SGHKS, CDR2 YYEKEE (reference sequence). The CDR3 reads CASSHLAGGDPEQYF. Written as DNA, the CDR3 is TGTGCCAGCAGCCACCTAGCGGGGGGCGACCCCGAGCAGTACTTC.

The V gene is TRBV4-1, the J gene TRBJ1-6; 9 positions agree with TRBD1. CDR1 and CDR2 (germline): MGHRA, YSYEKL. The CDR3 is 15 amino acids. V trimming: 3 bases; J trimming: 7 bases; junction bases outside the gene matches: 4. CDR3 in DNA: TGCGCCAGCAGCCAGCCAGGGACAGGGAATTCACCCCTCCACTTT. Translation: CASSQPGTGNSPLHF.

Here the CDR3 DNA reads TGTGCCAGCACCATAACCCGGGACAGGGTCTCCGGGGAGCTGTTTTTT. Residues: CASTITRDRVSGELFF. The J gene is TRBJ2-2, the V gene TRBV28, with 9 bases aligning to TRBD1. Unmatched junction bases numbered 12, after V lost 7 bases and J lost 6 bases. The germline gives CDR1 MDHEN, CDR2 SYDVKM. This CDR3 is 16 amino acids long.

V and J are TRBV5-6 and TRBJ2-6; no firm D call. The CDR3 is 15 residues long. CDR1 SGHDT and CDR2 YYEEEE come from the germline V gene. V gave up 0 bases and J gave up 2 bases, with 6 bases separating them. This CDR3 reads CASSLGAPGANVLTF. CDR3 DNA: TGTGCCAGCAGCTTGGGGGCACCTGGGGCCAACGTCCTGACTTTC.

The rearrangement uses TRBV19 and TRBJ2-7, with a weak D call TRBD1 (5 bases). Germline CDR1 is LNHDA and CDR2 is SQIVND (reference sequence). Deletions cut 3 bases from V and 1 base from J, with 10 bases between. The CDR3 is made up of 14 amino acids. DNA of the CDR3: TGTGCCAGTAGTATCAACAGGAGATCCTACGAGCAGTACTTC. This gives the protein CASSINRRSYEQYF.

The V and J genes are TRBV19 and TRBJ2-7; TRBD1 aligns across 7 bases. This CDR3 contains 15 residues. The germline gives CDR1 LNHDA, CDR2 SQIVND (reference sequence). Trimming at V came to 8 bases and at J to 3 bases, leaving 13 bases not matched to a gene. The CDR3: CASGNGLGQLYEQYF. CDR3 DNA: TGTGCCAGTGGTAATGGTCTGGGACAGCTCTACGAGCAGTACTTC. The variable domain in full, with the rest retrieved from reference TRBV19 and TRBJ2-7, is DGGITQSPKYLFRKEGQNVTLSCEQNLNHDAMYWYRQDPGQGLRLIYYSQIVNDFQKGDIAEGYSVSREKKESFPLTVTSAQKNPTAFYLCASGNGLGQLYEQYFGPGTRLTVT.

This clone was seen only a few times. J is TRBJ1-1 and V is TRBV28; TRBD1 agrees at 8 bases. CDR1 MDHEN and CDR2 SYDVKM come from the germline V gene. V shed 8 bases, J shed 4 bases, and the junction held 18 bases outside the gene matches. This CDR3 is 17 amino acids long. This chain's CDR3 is CASSVPRMDRAFTEAFF. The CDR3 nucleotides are TGTGCCAGCTCAGTCCCCCGAATGGACAGGGCGTTCACTGAAGCTTTCTTT.

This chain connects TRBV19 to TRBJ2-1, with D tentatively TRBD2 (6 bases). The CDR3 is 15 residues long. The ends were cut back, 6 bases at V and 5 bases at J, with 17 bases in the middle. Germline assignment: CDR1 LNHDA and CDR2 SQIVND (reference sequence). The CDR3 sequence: CASRGGGRTNNEQFF. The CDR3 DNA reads TGTGCCAGTAGGGGGGGAGGCCGTACGAACAATGAGCAGTTCTTC. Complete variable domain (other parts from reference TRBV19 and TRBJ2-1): DGGITQSPKYLFRKEGQNVTLSCEQNLNHDAMYWYRQDPGQGLRLIYYSQIVNDFQKGDIAEGYSVSREKKESFPLTVTSAQKNPTAFYLCASRGGGRTNNEQFFGPGTRLTVL.

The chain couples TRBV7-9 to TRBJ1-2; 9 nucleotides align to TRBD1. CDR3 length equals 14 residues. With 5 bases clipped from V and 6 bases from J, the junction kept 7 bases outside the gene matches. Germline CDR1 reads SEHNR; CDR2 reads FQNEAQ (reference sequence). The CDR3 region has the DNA TGTGCCAGCAGCCCGACGGGACAGGGCGATGGCTACACCTTC. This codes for CASSPTGQGDGYTF.

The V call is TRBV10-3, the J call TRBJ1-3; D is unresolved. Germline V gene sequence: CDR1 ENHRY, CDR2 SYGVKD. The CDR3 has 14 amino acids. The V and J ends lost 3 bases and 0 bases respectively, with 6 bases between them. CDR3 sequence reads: CAISDRGSGNTIYF. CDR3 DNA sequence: TGTGCCATCAGTGATCGGGGCTCTGGAAACACCATATATTTT.

The CDR3 DNA reads TGTGCCAGCAGTTGGACAGGGGAAGGAGAGACCCAGTACTTC. Translating it yields CASSWTGEGETQYF. V usage is TRBV21-1 and J usage is TRBJ2-5; the D call in the table, TRBD1, was not verified against the DNA. TRBV21-1 is shown as a pseudogene. This CDR3 is built from 14 residues.

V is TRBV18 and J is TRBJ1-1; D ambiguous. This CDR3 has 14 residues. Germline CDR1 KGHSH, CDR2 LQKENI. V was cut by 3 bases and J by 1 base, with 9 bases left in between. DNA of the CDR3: TGTGCCAGCTCACCTAAATGGCAGAACACTGAAGCTTTCTTT. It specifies CASSPKWQNTEAFF. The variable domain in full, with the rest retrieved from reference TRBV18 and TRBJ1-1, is NAGVMQNPRHLVRRRGQEARLRCSPMKGHSHVYWYRQLPEEGLKFMVYLQKENIIDESGMPKERFSAEFPKEGPSILRIQQVVRGDSAAYFCASSPKWQNTEAFFGQGTRLTVV.

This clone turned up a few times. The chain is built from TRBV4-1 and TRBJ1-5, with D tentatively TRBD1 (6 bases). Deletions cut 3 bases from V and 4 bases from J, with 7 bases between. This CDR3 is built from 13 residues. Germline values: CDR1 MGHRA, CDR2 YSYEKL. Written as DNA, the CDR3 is TGCGCCAGCAGCCAGGGGGCGAATCAGCCCCAGCATTTT. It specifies CASSQGANQPQHF.

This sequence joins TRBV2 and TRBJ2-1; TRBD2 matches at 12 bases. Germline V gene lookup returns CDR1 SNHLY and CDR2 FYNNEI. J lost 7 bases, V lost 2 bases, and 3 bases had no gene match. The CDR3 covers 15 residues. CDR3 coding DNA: TGTGCCAGCAGTGAACCTAGCGGGGGGGCAAATGAGCAGTTCTTC. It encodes CASSEPSGGANEQFF.

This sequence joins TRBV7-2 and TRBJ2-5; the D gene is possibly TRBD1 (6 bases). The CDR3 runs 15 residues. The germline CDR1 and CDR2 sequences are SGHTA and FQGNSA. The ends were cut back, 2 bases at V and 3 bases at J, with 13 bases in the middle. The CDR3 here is CASSLMAGDKETQYF. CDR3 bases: TGTGCCAGCAGCTTAATGGCAGGGGATAAAGAGACCCAGTACTTC.

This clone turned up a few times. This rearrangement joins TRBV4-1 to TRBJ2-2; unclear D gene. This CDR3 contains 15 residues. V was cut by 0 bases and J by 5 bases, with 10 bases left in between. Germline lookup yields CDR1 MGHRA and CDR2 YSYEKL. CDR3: CASSQDAELTGELFF. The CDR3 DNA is TGCGCCAGCAGCCAAGATGCGGAGTTGACCGGGGAGCTGTTTTTT.

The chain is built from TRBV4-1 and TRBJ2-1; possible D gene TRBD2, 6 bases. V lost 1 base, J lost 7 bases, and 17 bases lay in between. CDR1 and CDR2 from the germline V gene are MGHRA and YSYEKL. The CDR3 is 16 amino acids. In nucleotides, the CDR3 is TGCGCCAGCAGCCAAGGATCCGGGGGAGCGGTTAATGAGCAGTTCTTC. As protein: CASSQGSGGAVNEQFF.

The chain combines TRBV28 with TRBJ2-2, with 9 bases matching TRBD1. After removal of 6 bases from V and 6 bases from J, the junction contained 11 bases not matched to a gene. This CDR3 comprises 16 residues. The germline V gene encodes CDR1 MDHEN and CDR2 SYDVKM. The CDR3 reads CASRLPGQGLAGELFF. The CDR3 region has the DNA TGTGCCAGCAGACTACCGGGACAGGGACTCGCCGGGGAGCTGTTTTTT.

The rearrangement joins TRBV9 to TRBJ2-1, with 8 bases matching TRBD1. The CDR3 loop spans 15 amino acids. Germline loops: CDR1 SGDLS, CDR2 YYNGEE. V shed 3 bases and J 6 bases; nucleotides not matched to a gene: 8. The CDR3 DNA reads TGTGCCAGCAGCGGGACAGGGACCCAACGCAATGAGCAGTTCTTC. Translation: CASSGTGTQRNEQFF.

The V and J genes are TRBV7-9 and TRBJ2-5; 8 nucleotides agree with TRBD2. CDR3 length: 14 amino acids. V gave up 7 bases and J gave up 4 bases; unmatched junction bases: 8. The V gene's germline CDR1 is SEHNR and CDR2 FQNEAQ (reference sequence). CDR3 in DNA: TGTGCCAGCATGAGCGGGAGTTCAGGAGAGACCCAGTACTTC. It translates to CASMSGSSGETQYF.

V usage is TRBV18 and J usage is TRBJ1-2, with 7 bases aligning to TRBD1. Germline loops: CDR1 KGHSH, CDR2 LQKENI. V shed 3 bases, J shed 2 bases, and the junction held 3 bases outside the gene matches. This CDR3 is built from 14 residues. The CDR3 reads CASSPMDRNYGYTF. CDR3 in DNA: TGTGCCAGCTCACCCATGGACAGGAACTATGGCTACACCTTC.

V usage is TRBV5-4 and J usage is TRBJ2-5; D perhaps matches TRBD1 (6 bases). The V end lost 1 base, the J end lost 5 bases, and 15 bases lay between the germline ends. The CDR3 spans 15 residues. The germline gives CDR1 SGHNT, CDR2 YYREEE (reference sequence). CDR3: CASSLSSQGPETQYF. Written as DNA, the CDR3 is TGTGCCAGCAGCTTGAGTAGTCAGGGGCCGGAGACCCAGTACTTC.

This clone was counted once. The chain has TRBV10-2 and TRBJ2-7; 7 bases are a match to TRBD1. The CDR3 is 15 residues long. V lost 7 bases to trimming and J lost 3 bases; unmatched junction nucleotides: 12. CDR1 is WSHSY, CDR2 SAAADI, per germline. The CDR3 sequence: CASTPGTELRYEQYF. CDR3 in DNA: TGCGCCAGCACCCCTGGGACAGAGCTACGCTACGAGCAGTACTTC.

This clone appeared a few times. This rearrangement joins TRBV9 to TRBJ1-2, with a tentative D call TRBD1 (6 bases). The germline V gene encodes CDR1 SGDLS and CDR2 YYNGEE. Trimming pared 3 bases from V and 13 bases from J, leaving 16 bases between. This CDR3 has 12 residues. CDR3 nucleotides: TGTGCCAGCAGCGGAACCGGGACACGCATCACCTTC. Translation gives CASSGTGTRITF.

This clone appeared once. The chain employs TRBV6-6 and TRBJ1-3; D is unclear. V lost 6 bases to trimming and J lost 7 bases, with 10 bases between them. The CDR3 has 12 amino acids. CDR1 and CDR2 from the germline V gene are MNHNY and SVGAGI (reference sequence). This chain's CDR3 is CASSQTRNTIYF. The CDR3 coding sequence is TGTGCCAGCAGCCAGACGAGGAACACCATATATTTT.